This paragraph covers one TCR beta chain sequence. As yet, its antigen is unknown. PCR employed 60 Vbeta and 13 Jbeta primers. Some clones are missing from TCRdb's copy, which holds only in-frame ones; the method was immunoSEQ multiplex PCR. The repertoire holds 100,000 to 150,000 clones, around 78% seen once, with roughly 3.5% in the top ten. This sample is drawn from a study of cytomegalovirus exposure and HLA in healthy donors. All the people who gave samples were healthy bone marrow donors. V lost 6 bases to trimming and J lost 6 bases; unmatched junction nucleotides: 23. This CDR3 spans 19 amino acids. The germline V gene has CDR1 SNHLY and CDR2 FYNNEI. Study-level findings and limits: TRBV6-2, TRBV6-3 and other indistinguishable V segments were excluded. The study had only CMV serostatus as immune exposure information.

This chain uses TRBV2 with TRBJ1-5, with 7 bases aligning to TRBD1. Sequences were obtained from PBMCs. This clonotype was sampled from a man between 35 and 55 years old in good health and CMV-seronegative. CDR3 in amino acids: CASSLIGGTGRGGGQPQHF. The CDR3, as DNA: TGTGCCAGCAGCCTCATAGGCGGGACGGGCAGAGGGGGCGGTCAGCCCCAGCATTTT.